The T cell receptor beta chain described here comes from a study of blood T cell repertoires in COVID-19. As for the study in general: PBMCs, B-cell-depleted T cells, or T cells were the source of the cDNA or gDNA that made up the material.

Of note for this clone: An end of the junction does not agree with germline; a read error may underlie this.

Original analysis: Cell counts per sample came from amplifying reference gene primers. The table came from immunoSEQ multiplex PCR; TCRdb's copy has only in-frame clones and leaves some out. The DNA was the basis for D and trimming; V, J and clone size are from that table. This sample has roughly 67,000 clones, with about 86% found just once. The CDR3 loop spans 14 amino acids. Germline V lookup: CDR1 PRHDT, CDR2 FYEKMQ (reference sequence). This clonotype was obtained from a man over 45 with acute or convalescent COVID-19. The sequenced sample consisted of peripheral blood. The rearrangement joins TRBV13 to TRBJ2-3; TRBD1 matches 8 bases. CDR3 coding DNA: TGTGCCAGCAGCCTAGGACAGGGTGCAGATACGCAGTATTTT. It yields the protein CASSLGQGADTQYF.